This is a list of T cell receptor beta chains from one sample in a study of blood T cells in healthy people across ages. TCRdb processed the 5' RACE reads anew with MiXCR; each CDR3 protein has one entry. The sample yields 1.5 million to 2 million distinct CDR3 sequences, roughly 32% seen once. What was sequenced was blood. These receptors all come from a woman younger than 45 in good health. The CDR3 runs from the conserved cysteine through the conserved F or W. The D gene is left open where the match is weak. Clone size is stated in some rows and not others, as once, few, many or a class when expanded.

>TRBJ2-6|TRBV9|.|.
TGTGCCAGCATCAGGCCGGGGGCCAACGTCCTGACTTTC
CASIRPGANVLTF
>TRBJ1-2|TRBV19|.|.
TGTGCCAGTAGTATTCTGGGAGACTATGGCTACACCTTC
CASSILGDYGYTF
>TRBJ1-1|TRBV6-2/TRBV6-3|.|TRBD1
TGTGCCAGCAGCATGACAGGGGGCTTGGGCACTGAAGCTTTCTTT
CASSMTGGLGTEAFF
>TRBJ2-1|TRBV20-1|.|.
TGCAGTGCTAGATCTCCGCAACCGGGTGAGCAGGTCTTC
CSARSPQPGEQVF
>TRBJ2-5|TRBV7-8|.|TRBD2
TGTGCCAGCAGCTTGATGACTAGCAAAGAGACCCAGTACTTC
CASSLMTSKETQYF
>TRBJ2-3|TRBV20-1|few|TRBD2
TGCAGTGCCCGGACTAGCGGGGGTTACACAGATACGCAGTATTTT
CSARTSGGYTDTQYF
>TRBJ1-1|TRBV14|once|.
TGTGCCAGCAGCCAAGATCGATCGGTAAAGGGTACTGAAGCTTTCTTT
CASSQDRSVKGTEAFF
>TRBJ2-3|TRBV11-2|.|.
TGTACCAGCACAGATACGCAGTATTTT
CTSTDTQYF
>TRBJ2-1|TRBV11-2|few|.
TGTGCCAGCAGCTTAGGGGGGGGGGACAAGGGGCGTACTGAGCAGTTCTTC
CASSLGGGDKGRTEQFF
>TRBJ1-2|TRBV6-1|.|.
TGTGCCAGCAGTGAAACCTCAGGGAGAGGGGACTATGGCTACACCTTC
CASSETSGRGDYGYTF
>TRBJ2-2|TRBV9|few|.
TGTGCCAGCAGCGTGGGGGCTCTGTACACCGGGGAGCTGTTTTTT
CASSVGALYTGELFF
>TRBJ2-3|TRBV28|few|TRBD2
TGTGCCAGCAGTTTAAGCGGGAGTTACACAGATACGCAGTATTTT
CASSLSGSYTDTQYF
>TRBJ2-2|TRBV10-3|few|TRBD1
TGTGCCATCAGTGATTTCCGCACAGGGGACGGCACCGGGGAGCTGTTTTTT
CAISDFRTGDGTGELFF